A selection of T cell receptor beta chains follows, all from one sample in a study of blood T cells in healthy people across ages. TCRdb passed the 5' RACE reads through MiXCR, listing each CDR3 protein once. This repertoire shows 1.5 million or so distinct CDR3 sequences, roughly 43% found once; its top ten account for just over 4%. The sequenced sample was blood. Every receptor here comes from a woman aged 18 to 35 in good health. The CDR3 runs from the conserved cysteine through the conserved F or W. Size values are once, few and many counts, or a class for expanded clones, and some rows have none.

size	V	J	CDR3
few	TRBV5-1	TRBJ2-5	CASTFQETQYF
NA	TRBV28	TRBJ2-1	CASSFPPTRYARNEQFF
NA	TRBV28	TRBJ2-2	CASRAQRSGELFF
NA	TRBV10-3	TRBJ2-6	CAIMLAGANVLTF
NA	TRBV6-5	TRBJ2-3	CASSYSIYGGNTDTQYF
many	TRBV28	TRBJ2-1	CASSPPGQGYYNEQFF
few	TRBV29-1	TRBJ2-7	CSVTGLAGGPYEQYF
NA	TRBV20-1	TRBJ2-3	CSARDERDTQYF
NA	TRBV30	TRBJ2-1	CALKPGQGSYNEQFF
NA	TRBV3-1	TRBJ2-3	CASSQEVGAGASYF
NA	TRBV25-1	TRBJ1-6	CASTGGGQFNSPLHF
NA	TRBV20-1	TRBJ1-2	CSASLGTEYGYTF
NA	TRBV7-9	TRBJ1-4	CASSPLASRKLFF
NA	TRBV29-1	TRBJ2-2	CSVQGLAGGGGELFF
few	TRBV10-3	TRBJ2-1	CAISEPRGLFGNEQFF
NA	TRBV7-9	NA	CASSLSRGTEYNEQYF
few	TRBV5-1	TRBJ1-4	CASSSRAGQDEKLFF
NA	TRBV29-1	TRBJ2-1	CSVEGTGINEQFF
NA	TRBV11-2	TRBJ2-1	CASSLTGIPYNEQFF
NA	TRBV6-5	TRBJ2-3	CASRPRLASDTQYF
few	TRBV7-9	TRBJ1-2	CASTPGEGDYGYTF
NA	TRBV27	TRBJ2-7	CASSTLSGDSYEQYF
NA	TRBV3-1	TRBJ2-7	CASSALRGNEQYF
few	TRBV2	TRBJ2-5	CAIEGTLQETQYF
NA	TRBV7-2	TRBJ2-1	CASSHGGNHEQFF
NA	TRBV7-2	TRBJ1-1	CASSWAGQGNTEAFF
NA	TRBV20-1	TRBJ1-5	CSAREPVRSNQPQHF
NA	TRBV6-5	TRBJ2-6	CASSRARSGANVLTF
NA	TRBV28	TRBJ2-1	CASSLGASGSQFF
NA	TRBV4-3	TRBJ2-2	CASSRAVGRPNTGELFF
many	TRBV4-1	TRBJ2-1	CASSQIRGSANEQFF
few	TRBV7-9	TRBJ1-2	CASSPGTAHYGYTF
NA	TRBV29-1	TRBJ1-1	CSVDGQKGTEAFF
many	TRBV6-4	TRBJ2-1	CASSDSGTRNWNEQFF
NA	TRBV4-3	TRBJ2-3	CASSIRWDSTDTQYF
NA	TRBV20-1	TRBJ1-5	CSASQVRGGDFNQPQHF
NA	TRBV29-1	TRBJ1-1	CSVDRGRGTFF
NA	TRBV2	TRBJ1-2	CASSQTRGRDYGYTF
NA	TRBV20-1	NA	CSAMDRGSTDEQYF
few	TRBV6-1	TRBJ2-1	CAIRDRGSEQFF
NA	TRBV7-9	TRBJ2-2	CASRPVGAGNSGELFF
NA	TRBV7-9	TRBJ1-2	CASSLAVGYGYTF
once	TRBV2	TRBJ1-1	CASSIGMNTEAFF
NA	TRBV30	TRBJ1-2	CAWSVGDRNYGYTF
NA	TRBV6-1	TRBJ2-5	CASSEAGLWNEQYF
NA	TRBV18	TRBJ2-1	CASSPIGQGVNEQFF
NA	TRBV6-5	TRBJ1-5	CASRPTGVANQPQHF
NA	TRBV6-1	TRBJ2-3	CATILLDTQYF
NA	TRBV3-1	TRBJ2-2	CASSKSGSSGTWDTGELFF